The source of this T cell receptor beta chain is a study of blood T cell repertoires in COVID-19. Generated by immunoSEQ multiplex PCR, the TCRdb table keeps only in-frame clones and is missing some. This sample has around 150,000 clones, with approximately 95% found just once. This CDR3 region has 17 residues. J was trimmed by 7 bases and V by 1 base; bases with no gene match: 9. The germline gives CDR1 MGHDK, CDR2 SYGVNS. This clonotype originated in a woman aged 45 to 65 with acute or convalescent COVID-19. V and J are TRBV25-1 and TRBJ1-6; TRBD1 aligns across 8 bases. Source material: peripheral blood. The CDR3 reads CASSESLTGQVNSPLHF. In DNA form, the CDR3 reads TGTGCCAGCAGTGAATCACTTACGGGACAGGTCAATTCACCCCTCCACTTT.